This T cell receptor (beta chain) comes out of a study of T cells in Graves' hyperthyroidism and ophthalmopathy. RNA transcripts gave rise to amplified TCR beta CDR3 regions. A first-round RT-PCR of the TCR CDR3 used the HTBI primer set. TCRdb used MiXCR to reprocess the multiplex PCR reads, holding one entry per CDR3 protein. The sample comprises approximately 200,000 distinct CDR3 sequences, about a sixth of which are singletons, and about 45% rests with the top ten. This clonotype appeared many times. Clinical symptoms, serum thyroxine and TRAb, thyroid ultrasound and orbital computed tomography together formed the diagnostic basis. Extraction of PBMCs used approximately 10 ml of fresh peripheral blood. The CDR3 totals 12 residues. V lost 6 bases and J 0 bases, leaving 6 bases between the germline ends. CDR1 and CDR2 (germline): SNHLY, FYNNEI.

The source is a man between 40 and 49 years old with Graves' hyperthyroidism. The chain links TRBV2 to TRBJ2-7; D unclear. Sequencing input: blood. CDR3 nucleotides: TGTGCCAGCAGGCAGAGCTCCTACGAGCAGTACTTC. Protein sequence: CASRQSSYEQYF. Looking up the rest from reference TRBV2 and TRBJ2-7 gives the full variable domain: EPEVTQTPSHQVTQMGQEVILRCVPISNHLYFYWYRQILGQKVEFLVSFYNNEISEKSEIFDDQFSVERPDGSNFTLKIRSTKLEDSAMYFCASRQSSYEQYFGPGTRLTVT.